This TCR beta chain was captured by sequencing in a study of blood T cell repertoires in COVID-19 (dated by TCRdb to the early 2020s). With respect to the entire study: Samples covering the acute and convalescent phases of COVID-19 were provided by collaborators in the United States, Italy and Spain. The prospective study material was composed of cDNA or gDNA derived from T cells, B-cell-depleted T cells, or PBMCs. Subjects who had been exposed to COVID-19, were actively infected with it, or had recovered from it provided the deeply sampled blood TCRbeta repertoires that made up the dataset. A freely available public database, intended as a resource for researchers studying the immune response to SARS-CoV-2, is where the repertoires were released. The samples were drawn from two sources: the first 160 participants of the ongoing ImmuneRACE study, and 1,000 to 1,500 subjects contributed by 6 global collaborators. A de-identified subject ID, COVID-19 status, age in years and sex were almost always included in the sample metadata. Where available, HLA class I and class II types were obtained from metadata supplied by the sample provider rather than from assay-based typing.

This clone is a singleton in its sample. No antigen is known for it. The sample holds no much larger clone one base away, and base qualities are not on file. TCRbeta CDR3 regions were amplified from genomic DNA using the immunoSEQ Assay, a bias-controlled multiplex PCR. The paper's processing steps were these. The number of nucleated cells in each sample was estimated from the amplification of reference gene primers within the assay. Sequence reads were collapsed and filtered to measure the absolute abundance of every unique TCRbeta CDR3 rearrangement. Productive Simpson clonality was computed per sample as the square root of Simpson's diversity index over productive rearrangements. Here the immuneACCESS table is served through TCRdb, limited to in-frame sequences with V and J called. Missing clones are a known gap in these copies; in checked studies unresolved V genes cover under half, and the rest lacks a known reason. V and J calls and clone size are those listed in that table; D and trimming were worked out from the DNA. The table for this sample lists more than 85,000 clones; around 85% of them were counted only once. The ten largest clones take up approximately 2.6% of the sample.

The CDR3 spans 17 residues, from the cysteine through the phenylalanine. Solely the CDR3 DNA is kept, with 51 bases framed from the first base. According to the germline V gene, CDR1 reads KGHSH and CDR2 reads LQKENI. Germline trimming: 3 bases from V, 2 bases from J; junction bases outside gene matches: 6. In the prospective study, participants were about 18 to 100 years old, resided in around 25 geographic areas of the United States, and were enrolled through a virtual design. To assign participants to cohorts, the prospective study relied on clinical history that participants themselves reported in a screening survey and a study questionnaire. Recovered participants in ImmuneRACE Cohort 3 were defined by two consecutive negative NP/OP PCR tests, clearance by a healthcare professional, or resolution of symptoms. Mobile phlebotomists in the prospective study collected whole blood, serum and a nasopharyngeal or oropharyngeal swab from every participant. Prospective study participants could optionally give additional blood draws and questionnaires over an approximately 2-month period. Blood samples from the prospective study were shipped frozen or at room temperature prior to DNA extraction.

Overall study outcomes, separate from this receptor: Clinical and demographic metadata were provided uncurated, with the amount varying by source and participant.

The source of this sequence is a woman between 50 and 59 years old who had recovered from COVID-19. Sequenced sample: PBMCs or T cells enriched from blood (not recorded which). The sequence joins TRBV18 to TRBJ2-7, and TRBD2 matches 14 of the central bases. The DNA sequence is given as TGTGCCAGCTCACCGACTAGCGGGGGGGTACAGACCTACGAGCAGTACTTC. It translates to CASSPTSGGVQTYEQYF.